The TCR beta chain described here comes from a study of response to subunit inactivated influenza vaccine. The CDR3 is 12 amino acids. The germline V and J ends were trimmed by 5 bases and 6 bases, with 7 bases remaining between them. CDR1 and CDR2 from the germline V gene are SEHNR and FQNEAQ (reference sequence). Via MiXCR, TCRdb re-called the RT-PCR reads, giving one row per CDR3 protein. The data show 150,000 to 200,000 distinct CDR3 sequences, more than 10% seen once. Ten or more counts support this clonotype. These data are also associated with another study on T cells expressing NK-cell markers. That source notes: Researchers built TCR beta cDNA using 5'RACE template switching with UMIs.

The sequenced sample was CD8+ T cells sorted from PBMCs, obtained approximately 13 days after vaccination. This rearrangement joins TRBV7-9 to TRBJ2-2; maybe TRBD2 (6 bases). This clonotype was obtained from a man aged 45-65 years who received an inactivated influenza vaccine. The CDR3 reads CASSRRAGELFF. The CDR3 nucleotides read TGTGCCAGCAGCAGGAGGGCCGGGGAGCTGTTTTTT.